This T cell receptor beta chain came from a study of T-cell memory formation after mild COVID-19. UMIs and sample barcodes were carried by the TCR alpha and TCR beta cDNA libraries that 5'RACE produced using constant-segment primers. TCRdb itself ran the 5' RACE reads through MiXCR, one entry per CDR3 protein. The table shows 400,000 to 450,000 distinct CDR3 sequences, with more than 15% occurring only once. In this sample, this clonotype turned up a few times. V lost 4 bases, J lost 1 base, and 26 bases lay in between. The CDR3 contains 19 residues. Germline V gene data show CDR1 as SQVTM and CDR2 as ANQGSEA.

This TCR derives from a man aged 18 to 29 who had mild COVID-19 (a few samples of this study predate the infection). Cell type and time point are not known. The chain uses TRBV29-1 and TRBJ2-1, with D tentatively TRBD1 (6 bases). The sequenced sample consisted of PBMCs or a T cell subset sorted from them (not recorded which). The CDR3 loop is CSVGGTRTDERASYNEQFF. CDR3 bases: TGCAGCGTTGGGGGGACCCGGACAGACGAGAGAGCTTCCTACAATGAGCAGTTCTTC.